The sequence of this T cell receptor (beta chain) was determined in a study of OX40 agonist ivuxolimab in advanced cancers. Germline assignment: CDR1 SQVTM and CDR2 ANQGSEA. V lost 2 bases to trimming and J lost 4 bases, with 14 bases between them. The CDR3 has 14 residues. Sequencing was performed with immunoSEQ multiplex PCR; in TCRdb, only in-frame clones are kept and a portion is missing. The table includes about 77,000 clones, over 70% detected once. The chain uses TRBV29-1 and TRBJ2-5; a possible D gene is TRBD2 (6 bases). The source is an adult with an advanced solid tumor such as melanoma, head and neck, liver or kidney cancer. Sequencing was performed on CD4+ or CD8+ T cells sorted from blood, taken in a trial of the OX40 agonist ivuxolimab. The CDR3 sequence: CSVERQGGGETQYF. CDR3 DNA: TGCAGCGTTGAAAGGCAGGGAGGTGGAGAGACCCAGTACTTC.